These 27 T cell receptor beta chains originate from one sample sequenced in a study of T-cell memory formation after mild COVID-19. TCRdb fed the 5' RACE reads into MiXCR, producing one record per CDR3 protein. This table has 27,000 or so distinct CDR3 sequences, around 7.2% appearing once. The sequenced sample was PBMCs or a T cell subset sorted from them (not recorded which). The receptors here all came from an adult woman who had mild COVID-19 (a few samples of this study predate the infection). Cell type and time point are not known.

In this sample, this clonotype turned up many times. This chain connects TRBV24-1 to TRBJ2-1, with 12 bases aligning to TRBD2. The germline gives CDR1 KGHDR, CDR2 SFDVKD. This CDR3 comprises 16 residues. V lost 4 bases, J lost 7 bases, and 7 bases stayed unmatched. The CDR3 spells CATSETASGRGNEQFF. CDR3 bases: TGTGCCACCAGTGAGACCGCTAGCGGGAGGGGTAATGAGCAGTTCTTC.

This clonotype occurred a few times. The chain is built from TRBV30 and TRBJ2-1; 7 bases line up with TRBD1. The CDR3 has 15 amino acids. The trim removed 0 bases at V and 3 bases at J, leaving 5 bases unmatched. Germline CDR1 GTSNPN, CDR2 SVGIG (reference sequence). Here the CDR3 DNA reads TGTGCCTGGAGTGTTCAGGCAGGGGGCTACAATGAGCAGTTCTTC. It is translated as CAWSVQAGGYNEQFF.

In this sample, this clonotype turned up many times. The rearrangement uses TRBV5-4 and TRBJ2-4, with D hard to call. Looked up from germline, CDR1 is SGHNT and CDR2 is YYREEE (reference sequence). Deletions cut 2 bases from V and 1 base from J, with 13 bases between. The CDR3 has 16 residues. The CDR3 here is CASSLPGDRAKNIQYF. CDR3 sequence (DNA): TGTGCCAGCAGCTTACCTGGGGATAGGGCCAAAAACATTCAGTACTTC.

This clonotype occurred many times. V and J are TRBV5-1 and TRBJ2-3; possible D gene TRBD1, 6 bases. V was pared by 4 bases and J by 4 bases, with 19 bases between. The length of the CDR3 is 16 residues. Looked up from germline, CDR1 is SGHRS and CDR2 is YFSETQ. This chain's CDR3 is CASSPDGGGRSDTQYF. The CDR3 DNA sequence: TGCGCCAGCAGCCCGGATGGGGGCGGCCGGTCAGATACGCAGTATTTT.

This clonotype was observed at least ten times. The chain carries TRBV12-3 or TRBV12-4 and TRBJ1-6; D is uncertain. The CDR3 covers 12 residues. The V end was cut by 5 bases, the J end by 10 bases, with 9 bases between. CDR3 region: CASSGDISPLHF. The CDR3, as DNA: TGTGCCAGCAGTGGCGACATCTCACCCCTCCACTTT.

This clonotype was recorded at least ten times. V gene TRBV5-5 combines with J gene TRBJ1-1; no clear D gene. Germline assignment: CDR1 SGHKS and CDR2 YYEKEE (reference sequence). V lost 2 bases and J 0 bases, leaving 11 bases between the germline ends. CDR3 length: 15 residues. In DNA, the CDR3 is TGTGCCAGCAGCTTAATGACGGATTTGAACACTGAAGCTTTCTTT. It codes for CASSLMTDLNTEAFF.

This clonotype was recorded at least ten times. The rearrangement links TRBV29-1 to TRBJ2-5; D possibly corresponds to TRBD1 (5 bases). Germline V CDR1 and CDR2: SQVTM, ANQGSEA. The CDR3 is 12 amino acids. Trimming pared 4 bases from V and 6 bases from J, leaving 12 bases between. The CDR3 loop is CSVGQSWQTQYF. CDR3 DNA: TGCAGCGTTGGACAGAGTTGGCAGACCCAGTACTTC.

In its sample, this clonotype was seen many times. This chain connects TRBV6-6 to TRBJ2-2; D gene unclear. Germline values: CDR1 MNHNY, CDR2 SVGAGI (reference sequence). Trimming cost V 0 bases and J 6 bases, with 8 bases left between them. The CDR3 is 14 amino acids. CDR3: CASSYSWGAGELFF. The CDR3 bases are TGTGCCAGCAGTTACTCGTGGGGTGCCGGGGAGCTGTTTTTT.

This clonotype has a count of ten or more. At one boundary the junction diverges from the germline segment, which might be a read error. The chain uses TRBV7-3 and TRBJ1-2; D gene ambiguous. The germline V gene has CDR1 SGHTA and CDR2 FQGTGA. This CDR3 is built from 13 residues. The CDR3 region is CASSYDRRSVVRF. Here the CDR3 DNA reads TGTGCCAGCAGCTACGATCGTCGATCCGTTGTACGATTC.

This clonotype was observed at least ten times. The rearrangement links TRBV20-1 to TRBJ1-6, with D possibly TRBD1 on 5 matching bases. The CDR3 runs 17 residues. Trimming left V 0 bases short and J 9 bases short, with 21 bases between. Germline CDR1 reads DFQATT; CDR2 reads SNEGSKA (reference sequence). CDR3 protein: CSARDLRRDSGGSPLHF. CDR3 nucleotide sequence: TGCAGTGCTAGAGATCTGAGGAGAGACTCTGGGGGTTCACCCCTCCACTTT.

V is TRBV20-1 and J is TRBJ2-5; perhaps TRBD2 as D (5 bases). The CDR3 is 14 amino acids. The V gene lost 1 base and the J gene lost 1 base, with 10 bases spanning the gap. Germline V CDR1 and CDR2: DFQATT, SNEGSKA (reference sequence). CDR3 nucleotides: TGCAGTGCTAGAGGCTGGCGGGCCCAAGAGACCCAGTACTTC. It specifies CSARGWRAQETQYF.

This clonotype was seen repeatedly, ten times or more. The chain combines TRBV25-1 with TRBJ2-1, with 9 nucleotides matching TRBD2. Per the germline V gene, CDR1 is MGHDK and CDR2 is SYGVNS. CDR3 length: 17 amino acids. V was pared by 6 bases and J by 10 bases, with 19 bases of the junction left unmatched. CDR3 sequence (DNA): TGTGCCAGCAGCGCCCCGCGGGAAGCGGGAGGCGATCCGGAGCAGTTCTTC. This codes for CASSAPREAGGDPEQFF.

This clonotype was detected ten times or more. The rearrangement uses TRBV27 and TRBJ1-1, with 9 bases matching TRBD1. Germline CDR1 MNHEY, CDR2 SMNVEV (reference sequence). This CDR3 has 17 amino acids. Trimming at V came to 8 bases and at J to 3 bases, leaving 16 bases not matched to a gene. This CDR3 is CASGTGRMPLEYTEAFF. CDR3 DNA sequence: TGTGCCAGCGGGACAGGGAGAATGCCGCTTGAGTACACTGAAGCTTTCTTT.

This clonotype was seen ten or more times. This sequence joins TRBV4-3 and TRBJ2-1; TRBD2 aligns across 7 bases. In germline, CDR1 is LGHNA, CDR2 YSLEER. This CDR3 comprises 15 residues. J was trimmed by 4 bases and V by 5 bases; bases with no gene match: 8. CDR3 DNA sequence: TGCGCCAGCAGCTCAACTAGCGAAAAATACAATGAGCAGTTCTTC. This gives the protein CASSSTSEKYNEQFF.

There are many counts of this clonotype. The rearrangement joins TRBV5-1 to TRBJ2-3; no clear D gene. V was clipped by 4 bases and J by 5 bases, with 11 bases between them. CDR3 length: 13 residues. Germline-derived CDR1 and CDR2 are SGHRS and YFSETQ. The CDR3 DNA sequence: TGCGCCAGCAGCCCTATTCACAGAGATACGCAGTATTTT. Translation gives CASSPIHRDTQYF.

This clonotype was picked up many times. The rearrangement links TRBV15 to TRBJ2-5; possible D gene TRBD1, 6 bases. The V and J ends lost 11 bases and 5 bases respectively, with 18 bases between them. CDR3 length: 13 amino acids. Per germline, CDR1 LNHNV and CDR2 YYDKDF (reference sequence). Here the CDR3 reads CASASGDVETQYF. The CDR3 DNA is TGTGCCTCTGCTTCAGGGGATGTCGAGACCCAGTACTTC.

This clonotype appeared many times. This chain links TRBV12-3 or TRBV12-4 with TRBJ2-7; the match to TRBD1 covers 9 bases. J lost 3 bases, V lost 3 bases, and 6 bases had no gene match. The CDR3 spans 15 residues. CDR3 bases: TGTGCCAGCAGTTTTAGGGGACAGGGCAGCTACGAGCAGTACTTC. Its translation: CASSFRGQGSYEQYF.

The table lists this clonotype with many counts. The gene calls are TRBV20-1 and TRBJ2-1; no clear D. The V gene lost 0 bases and the J gene lost 6 bases, with 9 bases spanning the gap. The CDR3 length is 13 residues. Germline V gene data show CDR1 as DFQATT and CDR2 as SNEGSKA (reference sequence). The CDR3 nucleotides read TGCAGTGCTAGAGATCCCAACACCAATGAGCAGTTCTTC. Encoded protein: CSARDPNTNEQFF.

This clonotype has at least ten counts. The chain has TRBV5-1 and TRBJ2-7, with 7 bases aligning to TRBD1. V shed 0 bases and J 0 bases; nucleotides not matched to a gene: 9. This CDR3 has 17 residues. Germline CDR1 and CDR2: SGHRS and YFSETQ. The CDR3 nucleotides read TGCGCCAGCAGCTTGGAGGGGTGGGGACAGAACTCCTACGAGCAGTACTTC. It yields the protein CASSLEGWGQNSYEQYF.

This chain uses TRBV29-1 with TRBJ1-2; TRBD1 aligns across 10 bases. Germline values: CDR1 SQVTM, CDR2 ANQGSEA. Trimming cost V 7 bases and J 8 bases; bases outside gene matches: 4. This CDR3 region has 11 residues. In DNA form, the CDR3 reads TGCAGCGGGGGGACAGGGGAGGGCTACACCTTC. As protein: CSGGTGEGYTF.

This clonotype was seen at least ten times. The chain combines TRBV15 with TRBJ2-7; no definite D call. The V gene's germline CDR1 is LNHNV and CDR2 YYDKDF (reference sequence). The V end was cut by 1 base, the J end by 13 bases, with 20 bases between. The length of the CDR3 is 14 residues. In nucleotides, the CDR3 is TGTGCCACCAGCAGAGCCGGAAGGGTGGGAACTACTTACTTC. Its protein is CATSRAGRVGTTYF.

This clonotype was seen many times. The rearrangement links TRBV20-1 to TRBJ1-6; no clear D. The germline gives CDR1 DFQATT, CDR2 SNEGSKA (reference sequence). The CDR3 is 14 amino acids. Deletions cut 1 base from V and 8 bases from J, with 12 bases between. The CDR3 is CSARVGSYYSPLHF. The CDR3, as DNA: TGCAGTGCTAGAGTGGGCAGTTATTATTCACCCCTCCACTTT.

This clonotype occurred many times. This rearrangement joins TRBV24-1 to TRBJ2-7; D not certain. Per the germline V gene, CDR1 is KGHDR and CDR2 is SFDVKD. This CDR3 spans 13 amino acids. V was pared by 6 bases and J by 3 bases, with 11 bases between. The CDR3 DNA sequence: TGTGCCACCAGTTATAACTTGAGCTACGAGCAGTACTTC. Translation: CATSYNLSYEQYF.

This clonotype appeared many times. The rearrangement uses TRBV6-2 or TRBV6-3 and TRBJ2-4, with 10 bases that match TRBD2. V shed 6 bases, J shed 1 base, and the junction held 18 bases outside the gene matches. The germline V gene has CDR1 MNHEY and CDR2 SVGEGT. This CDR3 has 20 amino acids. CDR3: CASSPIGEREGPRAKNIQYF. CDR3 nucleotides: TGTGCCAGCAGCCCCATCGGGGAGCGGGAGGGCCCTCGGGCCAAAAACATTCAGTACTTC.

There are many counts of this clonotype. The J gene is TRBJ1-5, the V gene TRBV7-2; D is unclear. The length of the CDR3 is 14 residues. The V gene's germline CDR1 is SGHTA and CDR2 FQGNSA. Trimming pared 0 bases from V and 7 bases from J, leaving 10 bases between. The CDR3 spells CASSLAGRQQPQHF. CDR3 bases: TGTGCCAGCAGCTTAGCTGGGAGACAACAGCCCCAGCATTTT.

Many counts were recorded for this clonotype. The chain joins TRBV12-3 or TRBV12-4 to TRBJ1-4, with unresolved D. This CDR3 contains 13 residues. Trimming removed 3 bases at V and 6 bases at J, with 8 bases between. The chain's CDR3 is CASSLSTDEKLFF. The CDR3 DNA reads as TGTGCCAGCAGTTTGTCGACTGATGAAAAACTGTTTTTT.

This clonotype was seen more than once but under ten times. The V and J genes are TRBV12-5 and TRBJ1-5; tentative D call: TRBD1 (5 bases). From germline, CDR1 is LGHNT and CDR2 FRNRAP. The CDR3 totals 14 residues. Trimming cost V 2 bases and J 4 bases, with 9 bases left between them. The DNA of the CDR3 is TGTGCTAGTGGTTTGTTGGACACTAATCAGCCCCAGCATTTT. This translates into CASGLLDTNQPQHF.